The entry below describes one T cell receptor (beta chain). Antigen: not known. The V gene lost 4 bases and the J gene lost 3 bases, with 10 bases spanning the gap. Germline V gives CDR1 MGHDK, CDR2 SYGVNS. The CDR3 is 13 residues long. This specimen belongs to a study of neoadjuvant anti-PD-1 for oral cavity cancer. Study overall: Patients mostly received three to four biweekly nivolumab doses at 3 mg/kg before surgery.

Study results and caveats: After neoadjuvant nivolumab, PBMC T cell clonality was significantly higher in non-responders than responders.

Clones were read by immunoSEQ multiplex PCR, and TCRdb kept only the in-frame ones, dropping some. The data show 15,000 to 20,000 clones, with approximately 65% seen just once and approximately 2.5% held by the top ten. The genes are TRBV25-1 and TRBJ2-7; D uncertain. The source material was PBMCs, sampled before nivolumab (anti-PD-1) treatment. This receptor was obtained from a person between 35 and 79 years old with oral cavity squamous cell carcinoma. The CDR3 loop is CASSVAGSYEQYF. The CDR3 nucleotides are TGTGCCAGCAGTGTGGCAGGTAGCTACGAGCAGTACTTC.